This T cell receptor (beta chain) stems from a study of cytomegalovirus exposure and HLA in healthy donors (dated by TCRdb to 2015 to 2018). Notes on the research overall: An earlier analysis of about 560 of the donors reported 276 Gb of sequence data and 100 million to 120 million unique TCR beta sequences obtained from roughly 170 million T cells. The study aimed to test whether signatures of past pathogen exposure could be identified by cataloging public T cell receptors. Among some 400 genotyped donors of the cohort, an average of around 250,000 unique TCR beta nucleotide sequences was sequenced per donor, of which about 18% were non-productive. The number of typed donors differed by locus: about 620-640 for A, B, C, DRB1 and DQB1; 522 for DQA1; some 590 for DPA1; and 400 to 480 for DPB1. A separate validation cohort of more than 100 different subjects was used in addition to the roughly 640-subject first cohort. Donor age, sex, ethnicity and CMV serostatus were collected together with the repertoire data. A later analysis re-examined previously published TCR beta repertoires from more than 600 donors and added high-resolution HLA genotyping to investigate patterns of TCR occurrence. Genome-wide SNP genotypes for about 65% of the 666 donors were used in a later genetic analysis, which treated that subset as a discovery cohort. High-throughput TCR immunosequencing, statistical association of individual TCRs with disease status, and machine learning were combined to predict cytomegalovirus infection status. The study profiled the T cell repertoires of hundreds of subjects by immunosequencing and related them to cytomegalovirus serostatus. Class I and class II HLA loci were covered by the typing at four-digit resolution. The later analysis used no new phenotypic data to find candidate immune exposures, relying instead on TCR beta sequences and their occurrence across donors. An earlier analysis of several hundred of the donors applied high-throughput TCR beta sequencing to assess whether each TCR beta V gene segment acted as functional or pseudogenic. Roughly 300 gigabases of sequencing data and 70 million to 95 million unique TCR sequences made up an early release that covered nearly 650 HLA-typed donors. Because of strong linkage in the cohort, 4 to 6 DR-DQ haplotypes were treated as single units for association and clustering. Every discovery cohort repertoire had been produced on one sequencing platform. The genetic ancestry cluster associated with self-reported Caucasian donors included about 81% of the approximately 410 genotyped donors. Overall results and qualifications from the work: According to the authors, the approach could potentially be generalized to other disease states and immunological phenotypes. Because HLA typing was missing for some donors at each locus, association tests included only the typed subset. A further reported finding was that TCR beta sequences accurately predicted the HLA-A and HLA-B alleles for most subjects in the first cohort. For the cohort, immune exposure information was limited to CMV serostatus. In an earlier analysis of around 500 of the donors, most TCR beta V segments appeared in productive rearrangements about 87% or about 30% of the time, broadly matching IMGT annotations. According to a later analysis, most CMV-associated TCR beta chains appeared to be HLA-restricted, and the HLA associations seemed to be driven largely by CMV exposure. A later analysis reported that several top co-occurrence clusters appeared linked to parvovirus B19, influenza, CMV and Epstein-Barr virus. The study listed 150 to 200 TCR beta chains as associated with cytomegalovirus. The cohort was sequenced for TCR beta chains only, and without alpha or paired-chain data the features that could be detected were limited. When HLA alleles, especially DR and DQ, strongly co-occurred, TCR associations were difficult to assign to individual alleles. The earlier analysis of around 600 of the donors excluded about 16 rarely observed V segments, including chromosome 9 orphons, because counts were too low. Some IMGT-functional V segments, including TRBV6-2 and TRBV6-3, could not be told apart with the 87-base-pair reads, so those segments were excluded. Three of the identified cytomegalovirus-associated TCR beta chains were confirmed in vitro to be specific for cytomegalovirus antigens. In a later analysis, TCR association rates were found to vary across HLA loci, with the most associated TCRs seen for DRB1 alleles and the fewest for HLA-C alleles. Roughly uniform sequencing depth across donors was assumed in presence/absence analyses, although this assumption may not hold. In both the original and validation cohorts, the classifier was reported to diagnose cytomegalovirus status with high specificity and sensitivity. The sequencing pipeline was judged likely to have produced a cluster of highly shared sequence variants as a technical artifact. Most TCR sequences were seen in very few donors, while some public TCRs were found in many individuals. Specific HLA alleles were associated with roughly 16,000 TCR beta sequences at a false discovery rate of 0.05 in a later analysis. Linkage disequilibrium might explain the correlated functional status among segregating V segments, but an unknown experimental factor could not be ruled out. In a later analysis, HLA-associated TCR beta chains were found to be more clonally expanded and to have lower generation probabilities than equally common non-associated chains. According to a later genetic analysis, donors in an Asian-associated ancestry cluster had fewer N-insertions in productive TCRs than the roughly 700-donor mean. In a later genetic analysis, a missense DCLRE1C variant was associated with V-gene and J-gene trimming of TCR beta chains, and the association was replicated in an independent cohort.

As regards this clone: What this receptor recognizes is not known. No base qualities exist here, and no much larger clone lies one base off it.

Measured from the cysteine to the phenylalanine, the CDR3 is 13 residues long. The CDR3 DNA has 39 bases and is translated from base 1. CDR1 is given as MNHEY and CDR2 as SVGAGI, both from the germline V gene. V has 1 base trimmed and J has 8 bases trimmed; junction bases matching no gene number 2. In total, around 600 healthy bone marrow donors made up the cohort. All cohort members were sampled while nominally healthy, although unrecorded immune exposures were likely present. The donor tested CMV seropositive, placing the donor among the approximately 290 seropositive members of the cohort. A peripheral blood sample was provided by each donor, and peripheral blood mononuclear cells were used for TCR beta sequencing. Genomic DNA extraction from the blood cell samples was performed with the Qiagen DNeasy Blood Extraction Kit. Libraries came from the immunoSEQ multiplex PCR assay. For the multiplex PCR, a mixture combining 60 forward primers for TCR Vbeta segments and 13 reverse primers for TCR Jbeta segments was used. Amplification of the CDR3 region of rearranged TCR beta genes was performed with a multiplex PCR assay on genomic DNA. On the Illumina HiSeq System, the amplified TCR beta libraries were sequenced as 87-base-pair reads. The authors processed their data as follows. In a later analysis, tens of millions of unique TCR beta chains were counted across the 666 repertoires, and around 10 million of these chains were shared by at least two donors. Raw reads were error-corrected and collapsed into unique sequences by a nearest-neighbor algorithm in which closely related sequences were merged to remove PCR and sequencing errors. To assign V, D and J gene segments, CDR3 sequences were aligned to IMGT reference sequences. For a sequence to be retained, a match of at least six nucleotides to both a V gene segment and a J gene segment was required. Rearrangements were called productive when the CDR3 lacked stop codons and stayed in frame with V and J; all others were non-productive. Following IMGT convention, CDR3 was defined as the stretch from the second conserved V-encoded cysteine up to the conserved J-encoded phenylalanine. In an earlier analysis of around 570 of the donors, sequences lacking an unambiguous match to a single V gene segment were excluded. In an earlier analysis of around 600 of the donors, V segments were called functional above 56.7% productive rearrangements and were called segregating when the between-donor standard deviation exceeded 5%. To diagnose cytomegalovirus status from the catalog of TCR beta chain sequences, a statistical classification framework was built. A later analysis assigned V and J genes by comparing TCR nucleotide sequences with IMGT/GENE-DB human TR gene sequences. A later analysis assigned CDR3 sequences and most-parsimonious VDJ recombination scenarios with the TCRdist pipeline. A later analysis defined each TCR beta chain by its CDR3 amino acid sequence plus V-gene family, and excluded reads lacking a unique V-gene family. In a later analysis, 550 to 650 highly shared, low-generation-probability nucleotide sequences were removed to address suspected cross-contamination and a sequencing artifact. For each public chain, a later analysis derived a clonal expansion index from normalized ranks of inferred template counts within each repertoire. Generation probabilities in a later analysis came from a VDJ recombination model fitted to out-of-frame rearrangements, and those results were checked against IGoR. In a later analysis, TCR-TCR, TCR-HLA and TCR-CMV co-occurrence was scored with hypergeometric tests, and a repertoire-size bias correction was applied to TCR pairs. A later analysis estimated false discovery rates by permuting HLA or CMV assignments 20 times. In a later analysis, co-occurring TCRs were grouped with DBSCAN, and TCRdist sequence similarity was added when clustering was performed within HLA-allele-positive subsets. Repertoires with fewer than 30,000 or more than 120,000 public chains were left out of co-occurrence clustering, as were about five repertoires with anomalous nucleotide sharing. TCRdb stores this immuneACCESS table with in-frame sequences only. Part of the clones is absent; in the studies checked, under half of the shortfall reflects unresolved V genes, and no reason is known for the rest. V and J calls and clone size are as listed in that table; D and trimming were resolved from the DNA. This sample holds around 170,000 clones; approximately 84% were observed only once. The biggest ten clones account for about 1.4% of the sample.

Input material: PBMCs. This TCR derives from a girl aged 5 to 17 in good health and CMV-seropositive. Recombination linked TRBV6-5 to TRBJ1-1; 9 central nucleotides agree with TRBD1. The sequenced DNA: TGTGCCAGCAGTTACTACGGGACAGGGGAAGCTTTCTTT. Protein translation: CASSYYGTGEAFF.